This T cell receptor (beta chain) was documented in a study of vaccination and CD4 T cells after COVID-19. Overall study: Two of the convalescents were Hispanic, and the group consisted of six males and four females. Stimulation of cells relied on overlapping spike peptides derived from SARS-CoV-2, HCoV-NL63, HCoV-OC43 and HCoV-229E.

As for this clonotype: Its antigen is not known.

Treatment given: approximately 9-day PBMC culture with coronavirus spike peptide pools or control peptides (ViraFEST assay). ViraFEST used peptide pools to expand antigen-specific T cells and subsequently sequenced their TCRs. The CDR3 contains 13 residues. The germline V and J ends were trimmed by 5 bases and 4 bases, with 14 bases remaining between them. Germline V lookup: CDR1 DFQATT, CDR2 SNEGSKA (reference sequence). Oncomine TCR Beta short-read sequencing was applied to DNA from cultured CD4+ T cells. In TCRdb, the PCR reads were re-called with MiXCR into one record per CDR3 protein. The table lists about 16,000 distinct CDR3 sequences, roughly 80% of them singletons.

The origin of this receptor is a human donor who received a COVID-19 vaccine. V gene TRBV20-1 combines with J gene TRBJ1-2; D is perhaps TRBD1 (5 bases). The starting material was CD4+ T cells from blood, cultured in vitro, obtained after SARS-CoV-2 vaccination. CDR3 amino acids: CSAYTGTGYGYTF. DNA for the CDR3: TGCAGTGCTTATACCGGGACTGGCTATGGCTACACCTTC.